One sample yielded the 24 T cell receptor beta chains listed below, sequenced in a study of CD8+CD57+ T cells in acquired aplastic anemia. Patients chosen for sequencing had CD8+CD57+ cells that had expanded, as shown by flow cytometry. Genomic DNA was employed as the template in profiling TCR beta VDJ and CDR3. TCRdb reanalysed the reads using MiXCR and keeps one entry per CDR3 protein. The repertoire holds some 170,000 distinct CDR3 sequences, with around 50% as singletons. Material: sorted CD4+, CD8+, or CD8+CD57+ T cells (not recorded which) from PBMCs. These receptors originate from a human donor with aplastic anemia.

This clonotype was observed many times. Written as DNA, the CDR3 is TGTGCCAGCAATCAAGGCACAGATACGCAGTATTTT. This translates into CASNQGTDTQYF. This rearrangement joins TRBV7-9 to TRBJ2-3; unclear D gene. Germline CDR1 reads SEHNR; CDR2 reads FQNEAQ (reference sequence). CDR3 length equals 12 residues. Trimming pared 7 bases from V and 1 base from J, leaving 6 bases between. The entire variable domain, with the rest obtained from reference TRBV7-9 and TRBJ2-3, is as follows: DTGVSQNPRHKITKRGQNVTFRCDPISEHNRLYWYRQTLGQGPEFLTYFQNEAQLEKSRLLSDRFSAERPKGSFSTLEIQRTEQGDSAMYLCASNQGTDTQYFGPGTRLTVL.

This clonotype was observed many times. This chain joins TRBV5-6 and TRBJ1-6; D is uncertain. Germline loops: CDR1 SGHDT, CDR2 YYEEEE. The V end was cut by 0 bases, the J end by 9 bases, with 13 bases between. This CDR3 contains 15 residues. CDR3 nucleotide sequence: TGTGCCAGCAGCTTGGTCGCGGGCATTAGTTCACCCCTCCACTTT. Translation gives CASSLVAGISSPLHF.

This clonotype was detected only a few times. The chain couples TRBV3-1 to TRBJ1-1, with 11 bases aligning to TRBD1. Germline CDR1 and CDR2: LGHDT and YNNKEL (reference sequence). J gave up 4 bases and V 0 bases, and 7 bases lay outside the gene matches. The CDR3 has 17 amino acids. CDR3 residues: CASSQDRWDRGSTEAFF. Here the CDR3 DNA reads TGTGCCAGCAGCCAAGACAGGTGGGACAGGGGGAGCACTGAAGCTTTCTTT.

The chain joins TRBV7-2 to TRBJ1-5; 8 bases line up with TRBD1. Germline-derived CDR1 and CDR2 are SGHTA and FQGNSA. This CDR3 spans 13 amino acids. Trimming removed 5 bases from V and 9 bases from J; junction bases left unmatched: 6. This chain's CDR3 is CASSPDRALPQHF. The CDR3 DNA follows: TGTGCCAGCAGCCCGGACAGGGCCCTGCCCCAGCATTTT. Combining the CDR3 with reference TRBV7-2 and TRBJ1-5 gives the whole variable domain GAGVSQSPSNKVTEKGKDVELRCDPISGHTALYWYRQSLGQGLEFLIYFQGNSAPDKSGLPSDRFSAERTGGSVSTLTIQRTQQEDSAVYLCASSPDRALPQHFGDGTRLSIL.

The chain has TRBV10-3 and TRBJ2-7; D is perhaps TRBD2 (6 bases). CDR3 length: 15 residues. Germline V gene sequence: CDR1 ENHRY, CDR2 SYGVKD. Trimming took off 2 bases at V and 4 bases at J, with 15 bases between the two ends. The CDR3 sequence is CAISEGSGAFYEQYF. CDR3 DNA sequence: TGTGCCATCAGTGAGGGTTCGGGAGCATTTTACGAGCAGTACTTC.

This clonotype has ten or more counts. The chain employs TRBV7-9 and TRBJ2-5; a weak D match, TRBD2 (6 bases). Trimming left V 5 bases short and J 4 bases short, with 14 bases between. The CDR3 totals 14 residues. Germline assignment: CDR1 SEHNR and CDR2 FQNEAQ (reference sequence). In nucleotides, the CDR3 is TGTGCCAGCAGCCTGAGACTAGTATCAGAGACCCAGTACTTC. As protein: CASSLRLVSETQYF.

On this clonotype itself: Germline is not matched at one junction end, which may reflect a read error. V gene TRBV11-2 combines with J gene TRBJ2-7; a weak D match, TRBD1 (5 bases). In germline, CDR1 is SGHAT, CDR2 FQNNGV. This CDR3 has 13 residues. The CDR3 protein is CASSLDRAYDQYF. Written as DNA, the CDR3 is TGTGCCAGCAGCTTAGACAGGGCGTACGATCAGTACTTC.

V gene TRBV2 combines with J gene TRBJ2-2, with TRBD1 matching over 8 bases. The CDR3 extends over 18 amino acids. Germline lookup yields CDR1 SNHLY and CDR2 FYNNEI. V gave up 6 bases and J gave up 4 bases; unmatched junction bases: 16. The CDR3 bases are TGTGCCAGCAGAAAATCAGGTGGACTCACAGGGGGCACCGGGGAGCTGTTTTTT. Translated: CASRKSGGLTGGTGELFF. The entire variable domain, with the rest obtained from reference TRBV2 and TRBJ2-2, is as follows: EPEVTQTPSHQVTQMGQEVILRCVPISNHLYFYWYRQILGQKVEFLVSFYNNEISEKSEIFDDQFSVERPDGSNFTLKIRSTKLEDSAMYFCASRKSGGLTGGTGELFFGEGSRLTVL.

The gene calls are TRBV7-6 and TRBJ2-1; a possible D gene is TRBD1 (5 bases). The CDR3 runs to 12 residues. Trimming removed 1 base at V and 9 bases at J, with 7 bases between. The germline CDR1 and CDR2 sequences are SGHVS and FNYEAQ. CDR3 loop: CASSLEGPEQFF. Here the CDR3 DNA reads TGTGCCAGCAGCTTAGAGGGGCCTGAGCAGTTCTTC.

The chain employs TRBV20-1 and TRBJ2-3; D gene unclear. The CDR3 contains 14 residues. Germline V lookup: CDR1 DFQATT, CDR2 SNEGSKA (reference sequence). Deletions cut 6 bases from V and 6 bases from J, with 19 bases between. The CDR3 coding sequence is TGCAGTGCCAACACCTACCTTCCTCCGGATACGCAGTATTTT. Protein sequence: CSANTYLPPDTQYF.

This clonotype was recorded a few times. V gene TRBV29-1 combines with J gene TRBJ2-5, with 9 bases fitting TRBD2. The CDR3 sequence is 13 residues long. The V segment lost 3 bases and the J segment 3 bases; nucleotides outside the gene matches: 2. The germline V gene encodes CDR1 SQVTM and CDR2 ANQGSEA. The CDR3 spells CSVESSGKETQYF. The CDR3 DNA follows: TGCAGCGTTGAGTCTAGCGGGAAAGAGACCCAGTACTTC.

A single count supports this clonotype. An end of the junction differs from the germline gene, which may be a read error. The chain uses TRBV12-3 or TRBV12-4 and TRBJ2-3; 9 bases fit TRBD1. CDR3 length: 14 amino acids. The chain's CDR3 is CASSYRGRTDTQYF. The CDR3, as DNA: TGTGCCAGCAGTTACAGGGGGCGCACGGATACGCAGTATTTT.

The chain has TRBV20-1 and TRBJ1-5; D not resolved. The CDR3 runs to 13 residues. Germline CDR1 is DFQATT and CDR2 is SNEGSKA (reference sequence). Trimming cost V 6 bases and J 5 bases, with 14 bases left between them. The DNA for the CDR3 is TGCAGTGCATGGGTTTTGAGGGATCAGCCCCAGCATTTT. This translates into CSAWVLRDQPQHF.

The rearrangement uses TRBV19 and TRBJ1-6, with 8 bases lining up with TRBD1. Germline V gene sequence: CDR1 LNHDA, CDR2 SQIVND (reference sequence). CDR3 length equals 20 residues. The ends lost 7 bases at V and 10 bases at J; junction bases unmatched: 27. As DNA, the CDR3 is TGTGCCAGTAAATCGGACAGGGACAGTGAGCAGGGATGGGGTTGGTCACCCCTCCACTTT. Its protein is CASKSDRDSEQGWGWSPLHF.

This clonotype showed up just a few times. The chain uses TRBV2 and TRBJ2-7; possible D gene TRBD2, 6 bases. The germline gives CDR1 SNHLY, CDR2 FYNNEI. Deletions cut 3 bases from V and 4 bases from J, with 10 bases between. This CDR3 contains 13 residues. The CDR3 nucleotides read TGTGCCAGCAGTGAGGTGGGGAGGTACGAGCAGTACTTC. Its protein product is CASSEVGRYEQYF.

Points on this clonotype: No conserved phenylalanine or tryptophan is present at the end of the CDR3, so a read error is the likely explanation. The CDR3: CASSSIPKTEAFS. CDR3 bases: TGTGCCAGCAGCTCAATCCCTAAAACTGAAGCTTTCTCT. V is TRBV7-8 and J is TRBJ1-1; D remains ambiguous. Deletions cut 4 bases from V and 5 bases from J, with 11 bases between. The CDR3 is 13 amino acids. Germline CDR1 is SGHVS and CDR2 is FQNEAQ.

The CDR3 nucleotides are TGTGCCAGCAGCGTAGCTACGCAAACATCAGGGGGCTACACCTTC. Protein product: CASSVATQTSGGYTF. This chain joins TRBV9 and TRBJ1-2; D might be TRBD1 (5 bases). V lost 0 bases, J lost 8 bases, and 17 bases lay in between. The CDR3 runs to 15 residues. CDR1 is SGDLS, CDR2 YYNGEE, per germline.

In this sample, this clonotype turned up many times. V and J are TRBV5-8 and TRBJ1-6; D remains ambiguous. The CDR3 loop spans 14 amino acids. Germline CDR1 is SGHTS and CDR2 is YDEGEE. V shed 1 base and J shed 4 bases, with 6 bases lying between them. In nucleotides, the CDR3 is TGTGCCAGCAGCTTGACACCGTATAATTCACCCCTCCACTTT. Its translation: CASSLTPYNSPLHF.

V gene TRBV6-2 or TRBV6-3 combines with J gene TRBJ2-3, with D possibly TRBD2 on 6 matching bases. V lost 6 bases and J 2 bases, leaving 12 bases between the germline ends. The CDR3 covers 14 residues. Germline loops: CDR1 MNHEY, CDR2 SVGEGT. CDR3 sequence reads: CASSTGLFTDTQYF. CDR3 DNA sequence: TGTGCCAGCAGCACGGGACTCTTCACAGATACGCAGTATTTT.

This sequence joins TRBV15 and TRBJ2-1, with 7 bases lining up with TRBD1. This CDR3 spans 13 amino acids. Per germline, CDR1 LNHNV and CDR2 YYDKDF (reference sequence). V dropped 8 bases and J dropped 4; count of bases not matched to a gene: 5. CDR3 in amino acids: CATYGTEYNEQFF. CDR3 DNA sequence: TGTGCCACCTACGGGACAGAGTACAATGAGCAGTTCTTC.

In its sample, this clonotype was seen once. The chain links TRBV19 to TRBJ2-7; 7 nucleotides match TRBD2. Germline V gene sequence: CDR1 LNHDA, CDR2 SQIVND (reference sequence). The CDR3 sequence is 13 residues long. J lost 5 bases, V lost 6 bases, and 7 bases had no gene match. CDR3 bases: TGTGCCAGTAGCGCGCGGGAGATCCACGAGCAGTACTTC. It is translated as CASSAREIHEQYF.

As for this clonotype: A much larger clone lies one base from this, so it may be a read error. No conserved phenylalanine or tryptophan is present at the end of the CDR3, so a read error is the likely explanation. The chain uses TRBV11-2 and TRBJ2-2, with D possibly TRBD1 on 6 matching bases. V lost 3 bases and J 0 bases, leaving 11 bases between the germline ends. Germline V gene lookup returns CDR1 SGHAT and CDR2 FQNNGV. The CDR3 sequence is 16 residues long. For the CDR3, the DNA is TGTGCCAGCAGCTTTCGGACAGACGCGAACACCGGGGAGCTGTTTTCT. It encodes CASSFRTDANTGELFS.

CDR3 coding DNA: TGTGCCATCCGGACTAGCGGGTCCATCCGGAGCTCCTACAATGAGCAGTTCTTC. Protein: CAIRTSGSIRSSYNEQFF. The rearrangement links TRBV10-3 to TRBJ2-1; 11 nucleotides agree with TRBD2. The junction had 12 bases not matched to a gene; V was cut back by 8 bases and J by 0 bases. This CDR3 spans 18 amino acids. Per the germline V gene, CDR1 is ENHRY and CDR2 is SYGVKD.

This sequence joins TRBV7-3 and TRBJ1-6; TRBD1 might be the D (6 bases). The V gene's germline CDR1 is SGHTA and CDR2 FQGTGA. Trimming left V 6 bases short and J 7 bases short, with 10 bases between. The CDR3 covers 13 residues. CDR3: CASSPQGNSPLHF. In DNA form, the CDR3 reads TGTGCCAGCAGTCCGCAGGGGAATTCACCCCTCCACTTT.